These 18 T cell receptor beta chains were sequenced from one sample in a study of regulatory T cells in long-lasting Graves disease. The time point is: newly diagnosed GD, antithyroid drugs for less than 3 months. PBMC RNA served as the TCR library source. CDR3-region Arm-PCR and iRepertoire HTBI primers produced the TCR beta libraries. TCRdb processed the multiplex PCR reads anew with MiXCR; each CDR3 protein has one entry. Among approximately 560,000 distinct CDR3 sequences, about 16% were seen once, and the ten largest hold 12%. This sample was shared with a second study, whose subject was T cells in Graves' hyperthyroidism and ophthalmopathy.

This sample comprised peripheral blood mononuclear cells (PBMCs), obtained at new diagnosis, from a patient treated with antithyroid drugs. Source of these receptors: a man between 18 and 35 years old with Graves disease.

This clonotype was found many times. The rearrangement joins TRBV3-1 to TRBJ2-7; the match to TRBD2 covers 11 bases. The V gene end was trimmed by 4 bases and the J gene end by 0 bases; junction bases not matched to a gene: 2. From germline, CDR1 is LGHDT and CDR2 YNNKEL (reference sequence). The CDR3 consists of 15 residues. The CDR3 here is CASSLTSGDSYEQYF. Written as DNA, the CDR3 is TGTGCCAGCAGCCTGACTAGCGGGGACTCCTACGAGCAGTACTTC.

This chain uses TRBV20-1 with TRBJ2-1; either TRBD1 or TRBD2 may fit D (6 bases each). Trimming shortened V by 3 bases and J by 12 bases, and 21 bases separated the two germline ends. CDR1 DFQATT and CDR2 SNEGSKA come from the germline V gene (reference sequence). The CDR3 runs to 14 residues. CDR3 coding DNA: TGCAGTGCTAGTTCCCCCGGGGGCCTGTCAGGGCAGTTCTTC. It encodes CSASSPGGLSGQFF.

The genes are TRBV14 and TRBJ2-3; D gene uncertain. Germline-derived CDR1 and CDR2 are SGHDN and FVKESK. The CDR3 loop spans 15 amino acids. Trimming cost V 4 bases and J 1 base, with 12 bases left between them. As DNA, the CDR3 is TGTGCCAGCAGCCTAAGGCAGGCGGGCACAGATACGCAGTATTTT. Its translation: CASSLRQAGTDTQYF.

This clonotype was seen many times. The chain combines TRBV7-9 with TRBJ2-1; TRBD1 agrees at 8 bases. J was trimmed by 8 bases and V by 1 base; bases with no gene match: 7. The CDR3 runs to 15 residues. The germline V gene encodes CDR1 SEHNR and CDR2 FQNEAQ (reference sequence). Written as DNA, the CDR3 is TGTGCCAGCAGCTTAGGTCAGGGGGCGAATTATGAGCAGTTCTTC. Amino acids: CASSLGQGANYEQFF.

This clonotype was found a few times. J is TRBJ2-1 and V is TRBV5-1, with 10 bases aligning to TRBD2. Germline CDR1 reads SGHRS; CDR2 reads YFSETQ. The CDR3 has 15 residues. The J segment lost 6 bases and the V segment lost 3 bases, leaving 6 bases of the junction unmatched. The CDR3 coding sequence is TGCGCCAGCAGCTCCGGGACTAGCGTGATCAATGAGCAGTTCTTC. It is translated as CASSSGTSVINEQFF.

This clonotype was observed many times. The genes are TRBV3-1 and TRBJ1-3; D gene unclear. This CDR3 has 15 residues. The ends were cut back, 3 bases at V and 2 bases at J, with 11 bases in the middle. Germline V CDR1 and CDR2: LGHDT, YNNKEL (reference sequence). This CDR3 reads CASSQSRLAGNTIYF. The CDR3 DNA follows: TGTGCCAGCAGCCAGTCGAGGCTGGCTGGAAACACCATATATTTT.

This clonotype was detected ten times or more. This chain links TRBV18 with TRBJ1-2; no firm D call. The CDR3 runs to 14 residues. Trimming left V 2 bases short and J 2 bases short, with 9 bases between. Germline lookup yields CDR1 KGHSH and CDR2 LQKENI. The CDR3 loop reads CASSPGVSNYGYTF. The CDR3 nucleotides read TGTGCCAGCTCACCAGGGGTGTCGAACTATGGCTACACCTTC.

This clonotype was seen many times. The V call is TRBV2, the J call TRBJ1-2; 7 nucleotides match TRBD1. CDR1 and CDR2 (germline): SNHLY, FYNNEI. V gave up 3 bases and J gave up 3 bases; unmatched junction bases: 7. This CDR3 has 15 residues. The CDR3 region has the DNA TGTGCCAGCAGTGAGGAGGGGGCCGGTTACTATGGCTACACCTTC. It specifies CASSEEGAGYYGYTF.

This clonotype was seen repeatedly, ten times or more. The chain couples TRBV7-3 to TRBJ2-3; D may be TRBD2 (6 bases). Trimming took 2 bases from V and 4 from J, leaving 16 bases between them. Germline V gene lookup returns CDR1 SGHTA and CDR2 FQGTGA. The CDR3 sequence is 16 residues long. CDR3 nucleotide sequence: TGTGCCAGCAGCTTAGGGGTGGGGGGAGGATCAGATACGCAGTATTTT. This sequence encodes CASSLGVGGGSDTQYF.

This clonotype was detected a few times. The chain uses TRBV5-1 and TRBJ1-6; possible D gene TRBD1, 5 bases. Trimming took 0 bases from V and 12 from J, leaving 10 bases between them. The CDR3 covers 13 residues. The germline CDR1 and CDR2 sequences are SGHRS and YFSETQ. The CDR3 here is CASSLDGAGPLHF. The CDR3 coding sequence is TGCGCCAGCAGCTTGGACGGGGCGGGACCCCTCCACTTT.

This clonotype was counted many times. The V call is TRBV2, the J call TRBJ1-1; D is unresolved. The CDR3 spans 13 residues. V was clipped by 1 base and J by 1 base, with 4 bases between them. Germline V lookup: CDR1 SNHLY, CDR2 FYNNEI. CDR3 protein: CASSEEENTEAFF. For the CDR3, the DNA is TGTGCCAGCAGTGAAGAGGAGAACACTGAAGCTTTCTTT. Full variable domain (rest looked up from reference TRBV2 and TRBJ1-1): EPEVTQTPSHQVTQMGQEVILRCVPISNHLYFYWYRQILGQKVEFLVSFYNNEISEKSEIFDDQFSVERPDGSNFTLKIRSTKLEDSAMYFCASSEEENTEAFFGQGTRLTVV.

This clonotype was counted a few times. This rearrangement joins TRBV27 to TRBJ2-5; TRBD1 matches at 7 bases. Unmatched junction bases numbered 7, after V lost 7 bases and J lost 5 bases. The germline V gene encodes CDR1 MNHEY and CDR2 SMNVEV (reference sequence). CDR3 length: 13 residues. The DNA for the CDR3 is TGTGCCAGCAAAAGACAGGGTTTGGAGACCCAGTACTTC. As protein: CASKRQGLETQYF.

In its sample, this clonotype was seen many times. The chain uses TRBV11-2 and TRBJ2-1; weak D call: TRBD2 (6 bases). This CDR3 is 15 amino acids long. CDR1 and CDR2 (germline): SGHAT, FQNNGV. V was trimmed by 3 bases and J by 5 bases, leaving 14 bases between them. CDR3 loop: CASSFGTSRNNEQFF. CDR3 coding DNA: TGTGCCAGCAGCTTCGGGACTTCTAGAAACAATGAGCAGTTCTTC. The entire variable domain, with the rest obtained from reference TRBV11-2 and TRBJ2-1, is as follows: EAGVAQSPRYKIIEKRQSVAFWCNPISGHATLYWYQQILGQGPKLLIQFQNNGVVDDSQLPKDRFSAERLKGVDSTLKIQPAKLEDSAVYLCASSFGTSRNNEQFFGPGTRLTVL.

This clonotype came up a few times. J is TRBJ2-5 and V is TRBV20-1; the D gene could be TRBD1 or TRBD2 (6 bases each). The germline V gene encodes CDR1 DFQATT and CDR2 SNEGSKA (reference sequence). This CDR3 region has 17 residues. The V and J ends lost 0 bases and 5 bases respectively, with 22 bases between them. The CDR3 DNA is TGCAGTGCTAGAGACTCCCTAGCGCCAGGGGATTGGGAGACCCAGTACTTC. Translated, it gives CSARDSLAPGDWETQYF.

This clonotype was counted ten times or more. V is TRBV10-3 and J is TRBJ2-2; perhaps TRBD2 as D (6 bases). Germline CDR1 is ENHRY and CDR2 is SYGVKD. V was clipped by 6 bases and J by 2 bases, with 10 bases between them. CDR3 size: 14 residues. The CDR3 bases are TGTGCCATCAGGGGTAGCGGAAACACCGGGGAGCTGTTTTTT. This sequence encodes CAIRGSGNTGELFF.

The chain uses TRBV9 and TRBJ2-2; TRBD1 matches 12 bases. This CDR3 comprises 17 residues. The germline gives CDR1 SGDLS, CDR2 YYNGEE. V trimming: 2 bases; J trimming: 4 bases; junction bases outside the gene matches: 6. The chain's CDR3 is CASSVGTGGGFTGELFF. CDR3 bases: TGTGCCAGCAGCGTCGGGACAGGGGGCGGCTTCACCGGGGAGCTGTTTTTT.

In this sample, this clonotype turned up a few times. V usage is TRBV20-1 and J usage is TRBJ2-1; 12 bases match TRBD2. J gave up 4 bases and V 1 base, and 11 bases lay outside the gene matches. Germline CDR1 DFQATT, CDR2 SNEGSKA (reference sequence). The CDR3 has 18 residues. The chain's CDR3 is CSARGLAGGPPYYNEQFF. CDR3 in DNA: TGCAGTGCTAGAGGGCTAGCGGGAGGGCCTCCCTATTACAATGAGCAGTTCTTC.

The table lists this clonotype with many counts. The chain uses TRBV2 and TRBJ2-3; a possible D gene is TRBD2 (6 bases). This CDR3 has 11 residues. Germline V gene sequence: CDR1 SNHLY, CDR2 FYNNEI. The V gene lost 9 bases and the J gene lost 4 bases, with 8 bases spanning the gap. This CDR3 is CASRLADTQYF. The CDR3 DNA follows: TGTGCCAGTAGACTAGCAGATACGCAGTATTTT.